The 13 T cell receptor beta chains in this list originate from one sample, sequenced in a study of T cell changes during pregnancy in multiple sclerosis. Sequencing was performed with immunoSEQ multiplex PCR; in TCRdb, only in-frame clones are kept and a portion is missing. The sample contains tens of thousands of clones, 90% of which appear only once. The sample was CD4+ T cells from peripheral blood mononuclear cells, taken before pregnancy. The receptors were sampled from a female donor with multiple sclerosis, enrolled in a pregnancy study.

The CDR3 spells CASSLDRGAYNEQFF. CDR3 nucleotide sequence: TGTGCCAGCAGCTTAGACAGGGGGGCCTACAATGAGCAGTTCTTC. The chain joins TRBV7-3 to TRBJ2-1; 9 positions agree with TRBD1. The CDR3 sequence is 15 residues long. J gave up 2 bases and V 2 bases, and 1 base lay outside the gene matches. The germline CDR1 and CDR2 sequences are SGHTA and FQGTGA. The variable domain in full, with the rest retrieved from reference TRBV7-3 and TRBJ2-1, is GAGVSQTPSNKVTEKGKYVELRCDPISGHTALYWYRQSLGQGPEFLIYFQGTGAADDSGLPNDRFFAVRPEGSVSTLKIQRTERGDSAVYLCASSLDRGAYNEQFFGPGTRLTVL.

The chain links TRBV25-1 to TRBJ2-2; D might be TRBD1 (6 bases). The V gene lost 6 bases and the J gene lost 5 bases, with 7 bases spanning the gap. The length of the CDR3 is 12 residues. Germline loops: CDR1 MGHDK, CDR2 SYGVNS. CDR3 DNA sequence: TGTGCCAGCAGGAGGGGGACCGGGGAGCTGTTTTTT. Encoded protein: CASRRGTGELFF.

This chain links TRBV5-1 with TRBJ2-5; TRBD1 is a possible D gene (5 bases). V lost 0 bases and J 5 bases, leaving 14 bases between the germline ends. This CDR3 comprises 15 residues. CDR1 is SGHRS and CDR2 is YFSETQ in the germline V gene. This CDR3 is CASSLAGQGSETQYF. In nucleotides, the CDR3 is TGCGCCAGCAGCTTGGCCGGGCAGGGATCGGAGACCCAGTACTTC.

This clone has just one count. The CDR3 reads CASSVGIAGAQYF. The DNA for the CDR3 is TGCGCCAGCAGTGTGGGTATTGCGGGAGCGCAGTATTTT. This chain connects TRBV10-1 to TRBJ2-3; 7 positions match TRBD2. This CDR3 contains 13 residues. Unmatched junction bases numbered 8, after V lost 4 bases and J lost 10 bases. Germline CDR1 WNHNN, CDR2 SYGVQD (reference sequence).

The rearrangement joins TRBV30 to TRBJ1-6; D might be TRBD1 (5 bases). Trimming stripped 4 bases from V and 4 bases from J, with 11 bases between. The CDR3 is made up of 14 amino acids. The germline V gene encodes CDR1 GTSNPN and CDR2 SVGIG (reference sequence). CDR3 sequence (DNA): TGTGCCTGGATCTCAGGGATGTATAATTCACCCCTCCACTTT. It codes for CAWISGMYNSPLHF. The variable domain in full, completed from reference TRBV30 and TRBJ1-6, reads SQTIHQWPATLVQPVGSPLSLECTVEGTSNPNLYWYRQAAGRGLQLLFYSVGIGQISSEVPQNLSASRPQDRQFILSSKKLLLSDSGFYLCAWISGMYNSPLHFGNGTRLTVT.

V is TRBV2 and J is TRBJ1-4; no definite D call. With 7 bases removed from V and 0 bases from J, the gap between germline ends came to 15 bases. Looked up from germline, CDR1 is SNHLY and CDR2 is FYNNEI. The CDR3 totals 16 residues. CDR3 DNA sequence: TGTGCCAGCATCAGTGAGGGTATGGCAACTAATGAAAAACTGTTTTTT. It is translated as CASISEGMATNEKLFF.

This CDR3 is CASSRQPIQASSGNTIYF. Written as DNA, the CDR3 is TGTGCCAGCAGCCGACAGCCTATCCAGGCCAGCTCTGGAAACACCATATATTTT. V usage is TRBV4-2 and J usage is TRBJ1-3, with D possibly TRBD1 on 5 matching bases. Looked up from germline, CDR1 is LGHNA and CDR2 is YNFKEQ. The CDR3 is made up of 18 amino acids. V was cut by 4 bases and J by 0 bases, with 19 bases left in between.

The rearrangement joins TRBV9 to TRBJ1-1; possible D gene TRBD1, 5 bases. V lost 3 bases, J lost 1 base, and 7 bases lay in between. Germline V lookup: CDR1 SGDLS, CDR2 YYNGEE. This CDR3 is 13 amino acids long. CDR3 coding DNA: TGTGCCAGCAGCGAGCAGGGGAACACTGAAGCTTTCTTT. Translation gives CASSEQGNTEAFF.

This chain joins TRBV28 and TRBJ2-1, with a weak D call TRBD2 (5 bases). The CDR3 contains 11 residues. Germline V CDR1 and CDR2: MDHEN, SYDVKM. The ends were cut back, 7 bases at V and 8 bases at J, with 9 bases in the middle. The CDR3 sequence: CASIVEDEQFF. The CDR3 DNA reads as TGTGCCAGCATTGTGGAGGATGAGCAGTTCTTC.

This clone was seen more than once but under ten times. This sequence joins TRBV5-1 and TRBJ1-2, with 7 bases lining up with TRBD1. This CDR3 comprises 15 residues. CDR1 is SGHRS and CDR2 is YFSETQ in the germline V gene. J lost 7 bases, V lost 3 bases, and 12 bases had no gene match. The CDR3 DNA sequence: TGCGCCAGCAGCTACGAGACAGGGTCCTTTAGTGGCTACACCTTC. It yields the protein CASSYETGSFSGYTF. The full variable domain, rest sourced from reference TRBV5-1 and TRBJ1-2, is KAGVTQTPRYLIKTRGQQVTLSCSPISGHRSVSWYQQTPGQGLQFLFEYFSETQRNKGNFPGRFSGRQFSNSRSEMNVSTLELGDSALYLCASSYETGSFSGYTFGSGTRLTVV.

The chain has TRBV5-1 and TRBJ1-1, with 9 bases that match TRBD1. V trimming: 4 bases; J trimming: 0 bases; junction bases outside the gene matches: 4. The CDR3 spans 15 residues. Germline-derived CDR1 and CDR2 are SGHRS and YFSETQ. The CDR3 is CASSKGQGMNTEAFF. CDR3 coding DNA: TGCGCCAGCAGCAAGGGACAGGGCATGAACACTGAAGCTTTCTTT.

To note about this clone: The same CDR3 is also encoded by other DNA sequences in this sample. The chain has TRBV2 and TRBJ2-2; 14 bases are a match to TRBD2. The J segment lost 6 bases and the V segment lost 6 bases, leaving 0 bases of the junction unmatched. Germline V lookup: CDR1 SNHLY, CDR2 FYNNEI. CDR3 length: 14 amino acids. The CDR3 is CASRGLAGAGELFF. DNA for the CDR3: TGTGCCAGCAGGGGACTAGCGGGAGCCGGGGAGCTGTTTTTT. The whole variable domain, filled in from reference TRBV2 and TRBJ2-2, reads EPEVTQTPSHQVTQMGQEVILRCVPISNHLYFYWYRQILGQKVEFLVSFYNNEISEKSEIFDDQFSVERPDGSNFTLKIRSTKLEDSAMYFCASRGLAGAGELFFGEGSRLTVL.

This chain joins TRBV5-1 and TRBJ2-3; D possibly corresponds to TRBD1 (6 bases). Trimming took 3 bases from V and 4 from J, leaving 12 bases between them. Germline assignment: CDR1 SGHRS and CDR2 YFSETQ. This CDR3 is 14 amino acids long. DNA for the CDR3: TGCGCCAGCAGCTGGGGGCCGGAGGCAGATACGCAGTATTTT. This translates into CASSWGPEADTQYF. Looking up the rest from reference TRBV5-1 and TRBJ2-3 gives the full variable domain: KAGVTQTPRYLIKTRGQQVTLSCSPISGHRSVSWYQQTPGQGLQFLFEYFSETQRNKGNFPGRFSGRQFSNSRSEMNVSTLELGDSALYLCASSWGPEADTQYFGPGTRLTVL.